The 28 T cell receptor beta chains listed next were all sequenced from one sample in a study of T cells in women clearing cervical HPV infection. Clones were read by immunoSEQ multiplex PCR, and TCRdb kept only the in-frame ones, dropping some. Recorded for this sample: roughly 22,000 clones. Sequencing was performed on blood buffy coat. Receptors originate from a woman between 18 and 70 years old with a cervical HPV16 infection that either progressed to CIN3+ or cleared (not recorded which).

As for this clone: The read terminates 3 residues before the CDR3 end, so the remaining end is supplied by the germline J gene. The V and J genes are TRBV2 and TRBJ2-5; no reliable D call. The CDR3 contains 14 residues. The V end was cut by 6 bases, the J end by 1 base, with 12 bases between. Germline CDR1 SNHLY, CDR2 FYNNEI. The sequenced CDR3 bases are TGTGCCAGCAGGTGGAAGGGCCTCCAAGAGACC. It codes for CASRWKGLQET. The whole CDR3 reads CASRWKGLQETQYF.

Note on this clone: The observed sequence ends 3 residues before the CDR3 terminus, with the missing tail filled in from the germline J gene. V usage is TRBV7-2 and J usage is TRBJ1-2, with TRBD1 identical over 7 bases. This CDR3 comprises 15 residues. Trimming at V came to 5 bases and at J to 2 bases, leaving 8 bases not matched to a gene. The germline V gene has CDR1 SGHTA and CDR2 FQGNSA. The covered CDR3 bases are TGTGCCAGCAGCCGACAGGGAACCGAGAACTATGGC. It specifies CASSRQGTENYG. The complete CDR3 reads CASSRQGTENYGYTF.

About this clone itself: Read coverage stops 3 residues before the CDR3 terminus; the germline J gene supplies the remainder. At the DNA level, this CDR3 is encoded by other sequences in the same sample as well. The chain recombines TRBV20-1 with TRBJ2-5; D is possibly TRBD2 (6 bases). Trimming removed 3 bases from V and 4 bases from J, with 9 bases in between. The CDR3 totals 12 residues. CDR1 DFQATT and CDR2 SNEGSKA come from the germline V gene (reference sequence). The covered CDR3 bases are TGCAGTGCTAGGCTCGGGGGAGAGACC. Its translation is CSARLGGET. From start to end, the CDR3 is CSARLGGETQYF.

Worth noting for this clone: The missing CDR3 end, 3 residues past where the read stops, is filled in from the germline J gene. V gene TRBV6-1 combines with J gene TRBJ2-1, with TRBD2 matching 11 bases. CDR3 length: 18 amino acids. Germline V lookup: CDR1 MNHNS, CDR2 SASEGT. J lost 2 bases, V lost 0 bases, and 6 bases had no gene match. This CDR3 reads CASSEARLAGGPYNEQFF. The CDR3 DNA, read in part, is TGTGCCAGCAGTGAAGCTCGCTTAGCGGGGGGGCCCTACAATGAG.

In the case of this clone: The CDR3 end is not reached by the read, which stops 3 residues before it; the germline J gene fills it in. V is TRBV18 and J is TRBJ1-2; TRBD1 might be the D (5 bases). There are 14 residues in the CDR3. Germline CDR1 KGHSH, CDR2 LQKENI. CDR3 DNA, as far as it was read: TGTGCCAGCTCACCTCGGACTAGCGGAGGGGAC. It is translated as CASSPRTSGGD. The CDR3 in its entirety is CASSPRTSGGDYTF.

Points on this clone: The read terminates 3 residues before the CDR3 end, so the remaining end is supplied by the germline J gene. The chain carries TRBV5-1 and TRBJ1-6, with TRBD1 as a possible D gene (6 bases). Between the trimmed V and J ends, which lost 4 bases and 3 bases, there was a span of 11 bases. Looked up from germline, CDR1 is SGHRS and CDR2 is YFSETQ. The CDR3 is 15 amino acids. CDR3 DNA (partial): TGCGCCAGCAGCCCGACAGGCTTCTATAATTCACCC. As protein: CASSPTGFYNSP. The whole CDR3 sequence reads CASSPTGFYNSPLHF.

A note on this clone: The CDR3 end is not reached by the read, which stops 3 residues before it; the germline J gene fills it in. The rearrangement joins TRBV29-1 to TRBJ1-4, with 7 bases matching TRBD1. The CDR3 has 13 residues. V lost 7 bases to trimming and J lost 8 bases; unmatched junction nucleotides: 10. Germline V gives CDR1 SQVTM, CDR2 ANQGSEA. The sequenced CDR3 bases are TGCAGCGGCAAAGGGGGCAATGGGGAAAAA. It is translated as CSGKGGNGEK. The CDR3, in full, reads CSGKGGNGEKLFF.

On this clone itself: With the read ending 3 residues before the CDR3 end, the germline J gene is used to fill in that end. The V and J genes are TRBV6-1 and TRBJ1-2, with D uncertain. CDR3 length: 16 residues. Germline V lookup: CDR1 MNHNS, CDR2 SASEGT. The DNA read from the CDR3 is TGTGCCAGCAGTGAAGCTAGAGTTCGGAGCACAGATACC. Translated, it gives CASSEARVRSTDT. The whole CDR3 is CASSEARVRSTDTYTF.

The CDR3 spells CASSLPGETQYF. The DNA read from the CDR3 is TGTGCCAGCAGCTTACCGGGGGAGACC. The gene calls are TRBV7-2 and TRBJ2-5, with TRBD2 as a possible D gene (5 bases). Read coverage stops 3 residues before the CDR3 terminus; the germline J gene supplies the remainder. Germline assignment: CDR1 SGHTA and CDR2 FQGNSA. This CDR3 has 12 residues. Trimming took 2 bases from V and 5 from J, leaving 6 bases between them.

Notes on this clone: Coverage ceases 3 residues before the CDR3 finishes, and the germline J gene fills in the end. This chain connects TRBV29-1 to TRBJ1-2; weak D call: TRBD1 (6 bases). Germline CDR1 SQVTM, CDR2 ANQGSEA. The V gene lost 8 bases and the J gene lost 6 bases, with 25 bases spanning the gap. This CDR3 comprises 15 residues. The CDR3: CSTGKIQGGRNGYTF. The CDR3 bases that were read are TGCAGCACGGGAAAAATACAGGGAGGTCGAAATGGC.

Comments on this clone: The read finishes 3 residues shy of the CDR3 end, and the germline J gene is used to complete it. The gene calls are TRBV6-4 and TRBJ1-1; TRBD1 matches at 8 bases. Germline CDR1 reads MRHNA; CDR2 reads SNTAGT. The CDR3 runs 14 residues. With 5 bases clipped from V and 2 bases from J, the junction kept 4 bases outside the gene matches. CDR3 DNA, as far as it was read: TGTGCCAGCAGTTGGACAGGGAGTAACACTGAA. It translates to CASSWTGSNTE. The full CDR3 is CASSWTGSNTEAFF.

As to this clone: The read terminates 3 residues before the CDR3 end, so the remaining end is supplied by the germline J gene. The chain is built from TRBV30 and TRBJ2-4; 12 nucleotides align to TRBD1. The CDR3 runs to 17 residues. Germline V gene data show CDR1 as GTSNPN and CDR2 as SVGIG (reference sequence). The CDR3 sequence: CAWSARDRGRILGGQYF. Incomplete CDR3 DNA: TGTGCCTGGAGTGCCCGGGACAGGGGGCGCATTTTGGGTGGT.

Points on this clone: The read terminates 3 residues before the CDR3 end, so the remaining end is supplied by the germline J gene. The chain combines TRBV6-1 with TRBJ2-7; D unclear. The CDR3 covers 12 residues. CDR1 MNHNS and CDR2 SASEGT come from the germline V gene. Trimming left V 3 bases short and J 6 bases short, with 9 bases between. The CDR3: CASSDKVSEQYF. CDR3 DNA, as far as it was read: TGTGCCAGCAGTGACAAGGTATCCGAG.

On this clone itself: The read stops 3 residues short of the end of the CDR3; the missing end is completed from the germline J gene. This chain connects TRBV18 to TRBJ2-7; 7 nucleotides agree with TRBD2. Germline-derived CDR1 and CDR2 are KGHSH and LQKENI. The V gene end was trimmed by 0 bases and the J gene end by 5 bases; junction bases not matched to a gene: 4. The CDR3 has 14 amino acids. Partial CDR3 DNA: TGTGCCAGCTCACCACCGAGCGGGACGCACGAG. Residues: CASSPPSGTHE. The entire CDR3 protein is CASSPPSGTHEQYF.

As for this clone: Read coverage stops 3 residues before the CDR3 terminus; the germline J gene supplies the remainder. V gene TRBV7-2 combines with J gene TRBJ1-2, with D perhaps matching TRBD1 (6 bases). This CDR3 has 13 amino acids. Germline CDR1 is SGHTA and CDR2 is FQGNSA. The sequenced CDR3 bases are TGTGCCAGCAGCTTCACAGGGTGGAGTGAC. Translation gives CASSFTGWSD. The whole CDR3 protein is CASSFTGWSDYTF. Filled out from reference TRBV7-2 and TRBJ1-2, the complete variable domain reads GAGVSQSPSNKVTEKGKDVELRCDPISGHTALYWYRQSLGQGLEFLIYFQGNSAPDKSGLPSDRFSAERTGGSVSTLTIQRTQQEDSAVYLCASSFTGWSDYTFGSGTRLTVV.

Comment on this clone: The read finishes 3 residues shy of the CDR3 end, and the germline J gene is used to complete it. The chain combines TRBV20-1 with TRBJ2-5; either TRBD1 or TRBD2 may fit D (6 bases each). V shed 6 bases and J shed 0 bases, with 14 bases lying between them. The CDR3 consists of 14 residues. Germline CDR1 reads DFQATT; CDR2 reads SNEGSKA (reference sequence). CDR3 DNA (partial): TGCAGTGCGGAGGGCGGACAGAACCAAGAGACC. Translated, it gives CSAEGGQNQET. The complete CDR3 protein is CSAEGGQNQETQYF.

Worth noting for this clone: Coverage ceases 3 residues before the CDR3 finishes, and the germline J gene fills in the end. This chain uses TRBV19 with TRBJ1-6; 7 nucleotides agree with TRBD1. The CDR3 extends over 14 amino acids. Germline CDR1 is LNHDA and CDR2 is SQIVND (reference sequence). The chain's CDR3 is CASSILGTEAPLHF. The covered CDR3 bases are TGTGCCAGTAGTATACTCGGGACAGAGGCTCCC.

Worth noting for this clone: The read terminates 3 residues before the CDR3 end, so the remaining end is supplied by the germline J gene. V gene TRBV18 combines with J gene TRBJ1-2; D uncertain. Germline CDR1 reads KGHSH; CDR2 reads LQKENI. The CDR3 runs to 13 residues. The part of the CDR3 DNA that was read is TGTGCCAGCTCGTCTGGACTGCGCGGGGAA. The encoded protein is CASSSGLRGE. The full CDR3 reads CASSSGLRGEYTF.

Worth noting for this clone: Coverage ceases 3 residues before the CDR3 finishes, and the germline J gene fills in the end. The rearrangement joins TRBV7-9 to TRBJ1-2; tentative D call: TRBD1 (5 bases). The CDR3 extends over 14 amino acids. Germline V gene data show CDR1 as SEHNR and CDR2 as FQNEAQ (reference sequence). The CDR3 sequence is CASSFRGTYYDYTF. CDR3 DNA (partial): TGTGCCAGCAGCTTCCGGGGGACCTACTACGAC.

As to this clone: The read terminates 3 residues before the CDR3 end, so the remaining end is supplied by the germline J gene. The chain joins TRBV6-1 to TRBJ2-3, with D possibly matching TRBD2 (7 bases). CDR3 size: 15 residues. V dropped 4 bases and J dropped 5 bases, with 16 bases sitting between them. Germline assignment: CDR1 MNHNS and CDR2 SASEGT. Partial CDR3 DNA: TGTGCCAGCAGTGCGGACCTAGGGGGGGAAGATACG. It translates to CASSADLGGEDT. The whole CDR3 protein reads CASSADLGGEDTQYF.

Concerning this clone itself: The DNA ends 3 residues before the CDR3 does, and the rest of the CDR3 is filled in from the germline J gene. The chain couples TRBV30 to TRBJ2-7, with 11 bases identical to TRBD2. The CDR3 has 15 residues. With V trimmed by 3 bases and J by 2 bases, 6 bases remained unmatched. CDR1 and CDR2 (germline): GTSNPN, SVGIG (reference sequence). The CDR3 is CAWSNLAGGAYEQYF. The CDR3 bases that were read are TGTGCCTGGAGCAACCTAGCGGGAGGTGCCTACGAG.

By frequency, this clone is medium-sized. The CDR3 bases that were read are TGTGCTAGTGGCTCGGGACAGGGGGTAATAGTGGGCACAGATACG. Protein sequence: CASGSGQGVIVGTDT. The complete CDR3 reads CASGSGQGVIVGTDTQYF. This chain uses TRBV12-5 with TRBJ2-3; 11 bases are a match to TRBD1. Read coverage stops 3 residues before the CDR3 terminus; the germline J gene supplies the remainder. From germline, CDR1 is LGHNT and CDR2 FRNRAP. This CDR3 spans 18 amino acids. V lost 6 bases to trimming and J lost 1 base; unmatched junction nucleotides: 12.

The covered CDR3 bases are TGCAGTGCTAGAGATCGACAGGGTTTTAATTCACCC. Translated, it gives CSARDRQGFNSP. The whole CDR3 is CSARDRQGFNSPLHF. This rearrangement joins TRBV20-1 to TRBJ1-6; 7 nucleotides match TRBD1. The read ends 3 residues before the CDR3 terminus; that terminus is restored from the germline J gene. Germline loops: CDR1 DFQATT, CDR2 SNEGSKA (reference sequence). This CDR3 region has 15 residues. The V and J ends lost 0 bases and 6 bases, in that order; junction bases with no gene match: 5.

Remarks on this clone: The read ends 3 residues shy of where the CDR3 ends; the end is completed using the germline J gene. The chain is built from TRBV10-3 and TRBJ1-6, with D hard to call. CDR3 length: 16 amino acids. V lost 6 bases and J 0 bases, leaving 12 bases between the germline ends. Germline V gives CDR1 ENHRY, CDR2 SYGVKD. The CDR3: CAIRQESSSYNSPLHF. The part of the CDR3 DNA that was read is TGTGCCATCAGACAAGAATCTAGCTCCTATAATTCACCC.

On this clone itself: The CDR3 is cut off 3 residues early in the read; its end comes from the germline J gene. The chain carries TRBV20-1 and TRBJ2-3, with D possibly matching TRBD2 (6 bases). CDR1 is DFQATT and CDR2 is SNEGSKA in the germline V gene (reference sequence). V shed 0 bases and J shed 2 bases, with 12 bases lying between them. The CDR3 length is 15 residues. CDR3 amino acids: CSARDLLAVTDTQYF. The part of the CDR3 DNA that was read is TGCAGTGCTAGAGATCTGTTAGCGGTCACAGATACG.

A note on this clone: With the read ending 3 residues before the CDR3 end, the germline J gene is used to fill in that end. The chain recombines TRBV7-9 with TRBJ2-1; 7 nucleotides line up with TRBD2. The CDR3 consists of 15 residues. V lost 1 base, J lost 7 bases, and 7 bases stayed unmatched. CDR1 and CDR2 from the germline V gene are SEHNR and FQNEAQ (reference sequence). The sequenced CDR3 bases are TGTGCCAGCAGCTTAGGGCCGACTAGCTCGAATGAG. Translation: CASSLGPTSSNE. Given in full, the CDR3 is CASSLGPTSSNEQFF.

For this clone: The read ends 3 residues before the CDR3 terminus; that terminus is restored from the germline J gene. The gene calls are TRBV7-6 and TRBJ2-5; D may be TRBD1 (6 bases). This CDR3 spans 14 amino acids. The germline V gene has CDR1 SGHVS and CDR2 FNYEAQ. V was cut by 1 base and J by 3 bases, with 9 bases left in between. CDR3 in amino acids: CASSLGAGEETQYF. The part of the CDR3 DNA that was read is TGTGCCAGCAGCTTAGGGGCAGGGGAAGAGACC.

Notes on this clone: The read finishes 3 residues shy of the CDR3 end, and the germline J gene is used to complete it. V gene TRBV19 combines with J gene TRBJ2-3, with TRBD2 matching over 9 bases. The CDR3 is made up of 17 amino acids. With V trimmed by 5 bases and J by 2 bases, 11 bases remained unmatched. Germline values: CDR1 LNHDA, CDR2 SQIVND (reference sequence). The DNA read from the CDR3 is TGTGCCAGTAGTCCGAGGGGCCTAGCGGGGAACACAGATACG. Protein product: CASSPRGLAGNTDT. The CDR3, in full, reads CASSPRGLAGNTDTQYF.